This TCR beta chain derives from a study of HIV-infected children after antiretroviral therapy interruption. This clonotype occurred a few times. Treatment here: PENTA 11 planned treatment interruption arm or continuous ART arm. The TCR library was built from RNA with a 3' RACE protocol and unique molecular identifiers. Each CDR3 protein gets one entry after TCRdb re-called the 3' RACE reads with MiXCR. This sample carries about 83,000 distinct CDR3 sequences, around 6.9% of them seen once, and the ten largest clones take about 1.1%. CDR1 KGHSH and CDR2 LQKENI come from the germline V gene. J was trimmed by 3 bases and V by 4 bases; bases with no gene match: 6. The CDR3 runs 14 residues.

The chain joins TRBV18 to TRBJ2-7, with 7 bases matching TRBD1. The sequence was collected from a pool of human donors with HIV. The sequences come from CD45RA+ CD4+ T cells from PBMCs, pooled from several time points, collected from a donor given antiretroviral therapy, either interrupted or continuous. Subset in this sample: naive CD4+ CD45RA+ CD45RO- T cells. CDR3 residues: CASSQGAWGYEQYF. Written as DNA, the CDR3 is TGTGCCAGCTCACAGGGGGCCTGGGGCTACGAGCAGTACTTC.